The 15 T cell receptor beta chains below all came from one sample that was sequenced in a study of long-term antiretroviral therapy in people with HIV. At survey level, the immunoSEQ assay was run in its v3.0 version. Repertoires were generated with immunoSEQ multiplex PCR, while TCRdb's copy carries only in-frame clones and drops some. The sample holds approximately 15,000 clones; about 80% are singletons and the top ten take roughly 15%. The sequencing used unsorted PBMCs, collected 1.5 years before starting antiretroviral therapy. The receptors stem from a woman in her forties or fifties with HIV.

The chain carries TRBV6-1 and TRBJ2-7, with D perhaps TRBD1 or TRBD2 (6 bases each). CDR3 length: 14 residues. The V end lost 6 bases, the J end lost 0 bases, and 12 bases lay between the germline ends. Germline CDR1 and CDR2: MNHNS and SASEGT. CDR3 in DNA: TGTGCCAGCAGAGGGGGGACACCCTCCTACGAGCAGTACTTC. Its translation: CASRGGTPSYEQYF.

A single count supports this clone. This chain uses TRBV9 with TRBJ1-3; a weak D match, TRBD1 (5 bases). Germline V gene lookup returns CDR1 SGDLS and CDR2 YYNGEE. Trimming pared 3 bases from V and 2 bases from J, leaving 12 bases between. CDR3 size: 15 residues. The CDR3 loop is CASSARGEPGNTIYF. For the CDR3, the DNA is TGTGCCAGCAGCGCCCGGGGGGAACCTGGAAACACCATATATTTT.

The chain couples TRBV5-6 to TRBJ1-1; TRBD1 aligns across 7 bases. CDR1 is SGHDT, CDR2 YYEEEE, per germline. V gave up 2 bases and J gave up 0 bases; unmatched junction bases: 10. This CDR3 is built from 17 residues. CDR3 sequence reads: CASSFEGAPFVNTEAFF. CDR3 DNA: TGTGCCAGCAGCTTCGAGGGGGCCCCTTTCGTGAACACTGAAGCTTTCTTT.

The rearrangement uses TRBV2 and TRBJ2-5, with D perhaps TRBD2 (6 bases). With 1 base removed from V and 5 bases from J, the gap between germline ends came to 17 bases. This CDR3 has 16 residues. Germline CDR1 reads SNHLY; CDR2 reads FYNNEI. CDR3 loop: CASSEGQAAEGETQYF. Written as DNA, the CDR3 is TGTGCCAGCAGTGAAGGCCAAGCGGCGGAGGGGGAGACCCAGTACTTC.

This clone was seen only once. DNA of the CDR3: TGTGCCTGGACCAGGGGGCAGGTGAACACTGAAGCTTTCTTT. Amino acids: CAWTRGQVNTEAFF. The chain is built from TRBV30 and TRBJ1-1; 8 bases are a match to TRBD1. The CDR3 extends over 14 amino acids. Germline V gene data show CDR1 as GTSNPN and CDR2 as SVGIG (reference sequence). The junction had 4 bases not matched to a gene; V was cut back by 4 bases and J by 0 bases. The entire variable domain, with the rest obtained from reference TRBV30 and TRBJ1-1, is as follows: SQTIHQWPATLVQPVGSPLSLECTVEGTSNPNLYWYRQAAGRGLQLLFYSVGIGQISSEVPQNLSASRPQDRQFILSSKKLLLSDSGFYLCAWTRGQVNTEAFFGQGTRLTVV.

This clone was observed once. This chain joins TRBV18 and TRBJ2-3; D is perhaps TRBD2 (6 bases). Germline CDR1 reads KGHSH; CDR2 reads LQKENI. This CDR3 region has 17 residues. Deletions cut 3 bases from V and 5 bases from J, with 21 bases between. CDR3 protein: CASSPLGTAPQGDTQYF. The CDR3 DNA follows: TGTGCCAGCTCACCCCTCGGGACTGCACCTCAGGGAGATACGCAGTATTTT.

The genes are TRBV6-5 and TRBJ1-1, with no clear D. The CDR3 runs to 14 residues. Germline V lookup: CDR1 MNHEY, CDR2 SVGAGI. Trimming cost V 6 bases and J 0 bases, with 11 bases left between them. This chain's CDR3 is CASRRDGLNTEAFF. DNA for the CDR3: TGTGCCAGCAGGAGAGACGGCTTGAACACTGAAGCTTTCTTT.

V gene TRBV2 combines with J gene TRBJ2-1, with D possibly being TRBD1 (7 bases). V was cut by 9 bases and J by 6 bases, with 21 bases left in between. The CDR3 length is 15 residues. The V gene's germline CDR1 is SNHLY and CDR2 FYNNEI. The CDR3 nucleotides read TGTGCCAGGGGCCTTGCCCCAGGGGGAGGCAATGAGCAGTTCTTC. It translates to CARGLAPGGGNEQFF.

The CDR3 nucleotides read TGTGCCTGGAGTGACTTGGGCGGGGGAAACACCATATATTTT. Protein sequence: CAWSDLGGGNTIYF. The gene calls are TRBV30 and TRBJ1-3; unclear D gene. The CDR3 extends over 14 amino acids. The germline V gene has CDR1 GTSNPN and CDR2 SVGIG (reference sequence). The V end was cut by 1 base, the J end by 4 bases, with 11 bases between.

In its sample, this clone ranks as medium-sized. The chain links TRBV4-1 to TRBJ2-7, with D possibly called TRBD1 or TRBD2 (5 bases each). CDR1 is MGHRA and CDR2 is YSYEKL in the germline V gene. Trimming shortened V by 0 bases and J by 3 bases, and 15 bases separated the two germline ends. This CDR3 region has 16 residues. The CDR3 coding sequence is TGCGCCAGCAGCCAAGATCTGGGGGACGTTTACTACGAGCAGTACTTC. It translates to CASSQDLGDVYYEQYF.

The rearrangement joins TRBV20-1 to TRBJ2-4, with D perhaps matching TRBD1 or TRBD2 (6 bases each). Germline lookup yields CDR1 DFQATT and CDR2 SNEGSKA (reference sequence). This CDR3 comprises 11 residues. Trimming cost V 6 bases and J 4 bases, with 7 bases left between them. The CDR3 protein is CSAGGKNIQYF. The CDR3 DNA reads as TGCAGTGCAGGGGGGAAAAACATTCAGTACTTC.

This sequence joins TRBV7-4 and TRBJ2-7, with 10 bases matching TRBD2. Per the germline V gene, CDR1 is SGHVT and CDR2 is SQSDAQ. Unmatched junction bases numbered 14, after V lost 4 bases and J lost 5 bases. The CDR3 totals 17 residues. The CDR3 sequence: CASSSRGSGGPRHEQYV. The CDR3 DNA reads as TGTGCCAGCAGCTCCAGGGGTAGCGGGGGGCCCCGGCACGAGCAGTACGTC.

The V call is TRBV9, the J call TRBJ2-3, with D unresolved. The CDR3 runs to 16 residues. V was shortened by 1 base and J by 3 bases, with 15 bases between the two germline ends. Germline loops: CDR1 SGDLS, CDR2 YYNGEE. CDR3 nucleotide sequence: TGTGCCAGCAGCGTATTGAGTAGCAGCAGTACAGATACGCAGTATTTT. Encoded protein: CASSVLSSSSTDTQYF.

This sequence joins TRBV5-1 and TRBJ1-6, with D perhaps matching TRBD1 (6 bases). Germline-derived CDR1 and CDR2 are SGHRS and YFSETQ. Trimming removed 0 bases at V and 10 bases at J, with 14 bases between. This CDR3 comprises 15 residues. CDR3 bases: TGCGCCAGCAGCTTGGGAAGAACAGGGTCGTCACCCCTCCACTTT. It codes for CASSLGRTGSSPLHF.

CDR3 region: CAWTAGRWSTDTQYF. In DNA form, the CDR3 reads TGTGCCTGGACCGCAGGGCGGTGGAGCACAGATACGCAGTATTTT. The chain combines TRBV30 with TRBJ2-3, with D perhaps matching TRBD1 (5 bases). Trimming left V 4 bases short and J 0 bases short, with 14 bases between. Germline CDR1 GTSNPN, CDR2 SVGIG (reference sequence). This CDR3 is 15 amino acids long.